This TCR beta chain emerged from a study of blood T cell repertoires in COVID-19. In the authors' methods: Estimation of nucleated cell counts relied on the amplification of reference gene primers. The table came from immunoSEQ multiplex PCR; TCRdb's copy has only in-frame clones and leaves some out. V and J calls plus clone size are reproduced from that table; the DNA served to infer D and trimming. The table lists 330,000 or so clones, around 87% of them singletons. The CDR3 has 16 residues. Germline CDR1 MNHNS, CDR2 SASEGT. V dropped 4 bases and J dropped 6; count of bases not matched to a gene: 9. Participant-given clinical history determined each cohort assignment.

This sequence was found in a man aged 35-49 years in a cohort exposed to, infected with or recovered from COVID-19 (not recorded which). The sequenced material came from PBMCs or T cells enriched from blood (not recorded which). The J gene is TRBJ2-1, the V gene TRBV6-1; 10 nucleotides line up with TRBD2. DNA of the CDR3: TGTGCCAGCAGTGGGCCCTCAGCGGGAGGGCCCAATGAGCAGTTCTTC. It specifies CASSGPSAGGPNEQFF.